The following is a TCR beta chain sequence with its context. In the study's own analysis: Amplification from reference gene primers served as the basis for estimated nucleated cell counts. Assay: immunoSEQ multiplex PCR; the TCRdb copy retains only in-frame clones and omits some. V and J calls and clone size come straight from that table; D and trimming were deduced from the DNA. Of approximately 85,000 clones listed, around 81% are singletons. These data are taken from a study of blood T cell repertoires in COVID-19. About the study: Donors in the United States, Italy and Spain gave samples during acute or convalescent COVID-19. Sources were T cells, B-cell-depleted T cells, or PBMCs; the material itself was cDNA or gDNA.

Trimming took off 5 bases at V and 6 bases at J, with 17 bases between the two ends. Germline V CDR1 and CDR2: SGHTA, FQGNSA. The CDR3 contains 15 residues. The receptor's source is a woman in her 70s with active or convalescent COVID-19. The sequencing input was peripheral blood. This chain links TRBV7-2 with TRBJ2-1, with a weak D call TRBD2 (5 bases). CDR3 sequence (DNA): TGTGCCAGCAGCGGGATCAGCGGTATCTCCAATGAGCAGTTCTTC. It is translated as CASSGISGISNEQFF.